These 10 T cell receptor beta chains were sequenced from one sample in a study of T cell responses to AZD1222 COVID-19 vaccine. Measured with immunoSEQ multiplex PCR; TCRdb has only the in-frame clones, and not every one. The sample holds fewer than 200,000 clones, about 90% seen once. Source: peripheral blood, taken on day 0 of AZD1222 vaccination. The source is an adult in good health.

This clone was detected only once. The chain links TRBV5-1 to TRBJ1-2; 12 bases align to TRBD1. After removal of 4 bases from V and 6 bases from J, the junction contained 4 bases not matched to a gene. This CDR3 comprises 14 residues. The V gene's germline CDR1 is SGHRS and CDR2 YFSETQ. The CDR3 DNA reads as TGCGCCAGCAGCGCCGGGACAGGGGGCAATGGCTACACCTTC. As protein: CASSAGTGGNGYTF.

This clone was counted between two and nine times. The chain joins TRBV7-2 to TRBJ2-5, with D hard to call. The CDR3 totals 15 residues. Between the trimmed V and J ends, which lost 5 bases and 1 base, there was a span of 14 bases. Per germline, CDR1 SGHTA and CDR2 FQGNSA. The CDR3 DNA follows: TGTGCCAGCAGCCCTTCTACAGCCACCCAAGAGACCCAGTACTTC. Amino acid sequence: CASSPSTATQETQYF.

The J gene is TRBJ1-2, the V gene TRBV18, with D perhaps matching TRBD1 (5 bases). This CDR3 spans 13 amino acids. Trimming took off 2 bases at V and 2 bases at J, with 6 bases between the two ends. CDR1 and CDR2 (germline): KGHSH, LQKENI. This CDR3 is CASSPGGNYGYTF. Written as DNA, the CDR3 is TGTGCCAGCTCACCAGGGGGAAACTATGGCTACACCTTC.

The genes are TRBV28 and TRBJ2-7, with TRBD1 identical over 10 bases. Losses at the gene ends were 11 bases for V and 0 bases for J; bases not matched to a gene: 1. This CDR3 has 12 residues. Looked up from germline, CDR1 is MDHEN and CDR2 is SYDVKM. CDR3 DNA sequence: TGTGCCGGACAGGGGGACTCCTACGAGCAGTACTTC. Amino acid sequence: CAGQGDSYEQYF.

This chain joins TRBV10-2 and TRBJ1-2, with 8 bases that match TRBD1. V trimming: 0 bases; J trimming: 7 bases; junction bases outside the gene matches: 4. Germline V gives CDR1 WSHSY, CDR2 SAAADI. CDR3 length: 14 residues. CDR3: CASSESTGVVGYTF. The CDR3 coding sequence is TGCGCCAGCAGTGAGTCGACAGGGGTGGTTGGCTACACCTTC.

This sequence joins TRBV27 and TRBJ2-5; possible D gene TRBD2, 6 bases. Germline V gene data show CDR1 as MNHEY and CDR2 as SMNVEV (reference sequence). The CDR3 is made up of 15 amino acids. V was cut by 8 bases and J by 4 bases, with 20 bases left in between. The CDR3 spells CASRPRGDSRETQYF. Here the CDR3 DNA reads TGTGCCAGCCGACCCAGAGGGGACTCTCGAGAGACCCAGTACTTC.

There are a few counts of this clone. For the CDR3, the DNA is TGTGCCAGCAGTTTAAGCACTGAAGCTTTCTTT. Its protein is CASSLSTEAFF. The rearrangement links TRBV6-5 to TRBJ1-1, with unresolved D. Germline V gene lookup returns CDR1 MNHEY and CDR2 SVGAGI. This CDR3 has 11 amino acids. V was trimmed by 4 bases and J by 4 bases, leaving 4 bases between them.

The CDR3 sequence is CARSTSPMGGFHEQFF. The CDR3 DNA is TGTGCCAGAAGCACTTCTCCCATGGGAGGGTTCCATGAGCAGTTCTTC. The gene calls are TRBV7-5 and TRBJ2-1; TRBD2, as called in the table, went unchecked against the DNA. TRBV7-5 is reported as a pseudogene. This CDR3 has 16 amino acids.

V is TRBV7-9 and J is TRBJ1-5; the match to TRBD1 covers 11 bases. J was trimmed by 4 bases and V by 4 bases; bases with no gene match: 9. The V gene's germline CDR1 is SEHNR and CDR2 FQNEAQ (reference sequence). The CDR3 has 17 amino acids. The CDR3 bases are TGTGCCAGCAGCTCCCGGGGACAGGGGGTCGGGAATCAGCCCCAGCATTTT. Its protein product is CASSSRGQGVGNQPQHF. Together with reference TRBV7-9 and TRBJ1-5, the CDR3 gives the full variable domain: DTGVSQNPRHKITKRGQNVTFRCDPISEHNRLYWYRQTLGQGPEFLTYFQNEAQLEKSRLLSDRFSAERPKGSFSTLEIQRTEQGDSAMYLCASSSRGQGVGNQPQHFGDGTRLSIL.

The chain links TRBV6-5 to TRBJ2-7, with 10 bases that match TRBD1. CDR1 is MNHEY, CDR2 SVGAGI, per germline. The CDR3 runs 14 residues. The ends lost 7 bases at V and 1 base at J; junction bases unmatched: 4. The CDR3 DNA reads TGTGCCAGCACCGGACAGGGGGGATCCTACGAGCAGTACTTC. This gives the protein CASTGQGGSYEQYF.